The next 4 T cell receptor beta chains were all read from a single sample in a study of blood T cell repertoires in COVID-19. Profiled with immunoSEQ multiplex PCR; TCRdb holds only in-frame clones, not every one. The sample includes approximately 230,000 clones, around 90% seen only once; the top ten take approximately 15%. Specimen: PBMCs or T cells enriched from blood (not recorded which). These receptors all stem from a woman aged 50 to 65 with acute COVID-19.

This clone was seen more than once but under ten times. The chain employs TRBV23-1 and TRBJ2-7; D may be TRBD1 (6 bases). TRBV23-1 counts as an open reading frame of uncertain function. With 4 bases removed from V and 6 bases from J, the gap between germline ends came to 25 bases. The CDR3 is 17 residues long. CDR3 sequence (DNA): TGCGCCAGCAGTCCCTATGGTGGGGGCAGGGGAGCCGCCGAGCAGTACTTC. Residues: CASSPYGGGRGAAEQYF.

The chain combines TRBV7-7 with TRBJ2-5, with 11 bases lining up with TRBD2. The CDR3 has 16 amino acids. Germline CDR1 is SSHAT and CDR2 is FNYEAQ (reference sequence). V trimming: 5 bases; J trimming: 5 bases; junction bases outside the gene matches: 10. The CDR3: CASSARLAGSEETQYF. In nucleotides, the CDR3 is TGTGCCAGCAGCGCCCGACTAGCGGGATCGGAGGAGACCCAGTACTTC.

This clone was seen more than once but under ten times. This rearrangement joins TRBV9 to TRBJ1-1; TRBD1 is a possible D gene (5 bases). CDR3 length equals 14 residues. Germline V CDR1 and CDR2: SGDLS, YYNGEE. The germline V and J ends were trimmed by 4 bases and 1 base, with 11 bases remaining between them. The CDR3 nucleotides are TGTGCCAGCAGCTCGGGGGACGGGAACACTGAAGCTTTCTTT. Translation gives CASSSGDGNTEAFF.

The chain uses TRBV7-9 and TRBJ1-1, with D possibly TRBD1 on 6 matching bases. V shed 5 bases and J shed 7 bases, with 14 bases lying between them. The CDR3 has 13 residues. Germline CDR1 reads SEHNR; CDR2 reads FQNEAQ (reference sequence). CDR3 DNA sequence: TGTGCCAGCAGCCTGACAGGCGATCTTGAAGCTTTCTTT. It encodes CASSLTGDLEAFF.